This T cell receptor (beta chain) was retrieved from a study of response to subunit inactivated influenza vaccine. TCRdb processed the RT-PCR reads anew with MiXCR; each CDR3 protein has one entry. The sample includes 150,000 to 200,000 distinct CDR3 sequences, roughly 12% seen only once; the top ten take 25% to 35%. The study, taken as a whole, reports: Every seasonal influenza vaccination brings in few new T cells, the authors suggested.

With 6 bases clipped from V and 4 bases from J, the junction kept 7 bases outside the gene matches. Per germline, CDR1 SQVTM and CDR2 ANQGSEA. The CDR3 is 13 amino acids. This clonotype was detected a few times. Its target is not known. These data are also associated with another study on T cells expressing NK-cell markers. This second report adds: A 5'RACE template switching approach incorporating UMIs was used to make TCR beta cDNA. According to the study, TCR beta repertoires originated from sorted CD3+CD56+NKG2C+, CD3+CD56+NKG2C- and CD3+CD56-NKG2C+ T cells.

This sequence originates from a man over 45 who received an inactivated influenza vaccine. Here the sequenced sample was CD8+ T cells sorted from PBMCs, taken 11 to 12 days after vaccination. The chain couples TRBV29-1 to TRBJ2-7; TRBD2 matches at 9 bases. The CDR3 nucleotides are TGCAGCGTGACTGGGCTAGCGGGATACGAGCAGTACTTC. Protein sequence: CSVTGLAGYEQYF.